This T cell receptor (beta chain) came from a study of shared clonotypes between healthy human individuals. Across the study: Per donor, CD8 memory used one plate, CD8 naive used two, CD4 memory used three and CD4 naive used three.

The V gene's germline CDR1 is SEHNR and CDR2 FQNEAQ (reference sequence). V gave up 1 base and J gave up 6 bases, with 13 bases separating them. The CDR3 is made up of 14 amino acids. Genomic DNA from each subset was divided evenly over several immunoSEQ plates. Original analysis: Without quality scores, immunoSEQ junctional reads could not be filtered like full-length reads. Sequencing used immunoSEQ multiplex PCR; TCRdb keeps in-frame clones, though not all of them. V and J calls and clone size are copied from that table; D and trimming were computed from the DNA. Of approximately 2.1 million clones listed, 85% to 95% are singletons.

V usage is TRBV7-9 and J usage is TRBJ2-7, with unresolved D. What was sequenced was naive CD4+ T cells from PBMCs. As for subset: CD45RA+ positively selected. This clonotype was sampled from a young man in good health. Some clones in this sample may be carry-over from other donors' samples. The CDR3 DNA reads TGTGCCAGCAGCTTAGGTGCCGCCTTTGTCGAGCAGTACTTC. Protein product: CASSLGAAFVEQYF.